Each of the 19 T cell receptor beta chains below was sequenced from the same sample in a study of shared clonotypes between healthy human individuals. Sequenced by immunoSEQ multiplex PCR; TCRdb stores in-frame clones only, minus some. Of 980,000 or so clones listed, approximately 80% are singletons. Sequenced sample: memory CD4+ T cells sorted from blood. The subset is: CD45RA-negative fraction. Receptors originate from a man aged 18-30 years in good health.

The chain has TRBV18 and TRBJ2-2, with TRBD2 as a possible D gene (6 bases). Germline CDR1 KGHSH, CDR2 LQKENI. Trimming removed 3 bases at V and 2 bases at J, with 13 bases between. CDR3 length: 16 amino acids. In DNA, the CDR3 is TGTGCCAGCTCACCCCAAGGGACTGGAAACACCGGGGAGCTGTTTTTT. Translating it yields CASSPQGTGNTGELFF. Drawing the rest from reference TRBV18 and TRBJ2-2, the complete variable domain is NAGVMQNPRHLVRRRGQEARLRCSPMKGHSHVYWYRQLPEEGLKFMVYLQKENIIDESGMPKERFSAEFPKEGPSILRIQQVVRGDSAAYFCASSPQGTGNTGELFFGEGSRLTVL.

The J gene is TRBJ2-3, the V gene TRBV7-2; D perhaps matches TRBD1 (6 bases). V lost 5 bases, J lost 0 bases, and 15 bases lay in between. Germline V gives CDR1 SGHTA, CDR2 FQGNSA. This CDR3 spans 16 amino acids. CDR3 sequence (DNA): TGTGCCAGCAGCCGGACTGTGGGGGCGAGCACAGATACGCAGTATTTT. Encoded protein: CASSRTVGASTDTQYF.

As for this clone: At one end the junction does not follow the germline gene, possibly because of a read error. The rearrangement joins TRBV18 to TRBJ2-7; TRBD1 agrees at 10 bases. This CDR3 region has 14 residues. CDR1 is KGHSH, CDR2 LQKENI, per germline. DNA of the CDR3: TGTGCCAGCTTCTTAGGGACAGGGGCGACACAATTCAACTTC. Its protein product is CASFLGTGATQFNF.

The chain recombines TRBV30 with TRBJ2-7; 8 bases are a match to TRBD2. The CDR3 has 14 residues. Trimming took 2 bases from V and 7 from J; bases not matched to a gene: 10. Germline-derived CDR1 and CDR2 are GTSNPN and SVGIG (reference sequence). The CDR3 protein is CAWSTLAGGGEQYF. DNA of the CDR3: TGTGCCTGGAGTACCCTAGCGGGTGGGGGGGAGCAGTACTTC.

This clone was recorded once. The chain uses TRBV15 and TRBJ1-2, with D perhaps matching TRBD1 (6 bases). Trimming shortened V by 0 bases and J by 4 bases, and 12 bases separated the two germline ends. The CDR3 extends over 15 amino acids. Germline CDR1 and CDR2: LNHNV and YYDKDF (reference sequence). CDR3 sequence (DNA): TGTGCCACCAGCAGAGAACAGGGATTTAGCTATGGCTACACCTTC. Translation: CATSREQGFSYGYTF.

The rearrangement uses TRBV10-3 and TRBJ2-2, with TRBD2 identical over 11 bases. J lost 2 bases, V lost 6 bases, and 5 bases had no gene match. The CDR3 sequence is 16 residues long. Germline CDR1 reads ENHRY; CDR2 reads SYGVKD. The chain's CDR3 is CAISQTSGKNTGELFF. DNA for the CDR3: TGTGCCATCAGCCAGACTAGCGGGAAAAACACCGGGGAGCTGTTTTTT.

The count of this clone is one. This chain uses TRBV10-2 with TRBJ1-1, with a tentative D call TRBD1 (6 bases). The length of the CDR3 is 14 residues. CDR1 WSHSY and CDR2 SAAADI come from the germline V gene. Trimming took off 6 bases at V and 3 bases at J, with 14 bases between the two ends. DNA of the CDR3: TGCGCCAGCAGGACTGGGGGGGGGCACACTGAAGCTTTCTTT. Protein product: CASRTGGGHTEAFF.

With regard to this clone: Other DNA sequences in the sample encode the same CDR3. V usage is TRBV7-9 and J usage is TRBJ2-3; TRBD1 matches 11 bases. V lost 5 bases to trimming and J lost 3 bases; unmatched junction nucleotides: 4. CDR3 size: 15 residues. Germline loops: CDR1 SEHNR, CDR2 FQNEAQ (reference sequence). The CDR3 DNA is TGTGCCAGCAGCCCGGGGACAGGGGGGACAGATACGCAGTATTTT. This translates into CASSPGTGGTDTQYF. The whole variable domain, remainder taken from reference TRBV7-9 and TRBJ2-3, is DTGVSQNPRHKITKRGQNVTFRCDPISEHNRLYWYRQTLGQGPEFLTYFQNEAQLEKSRLLSDRFSAERPKGSFSTLEIQRTEQGDSAMYLCASSPGTGGTDTQYFGPGTRLTVL.

The V and J genes are TRBV30 and TRBJ1-3; unclear D gene. The CDR3 extends over 14 amino acids. V lost 2 bases to trimming and J lost 0 bases, with 8 bases between them. Germline values: CDR1 GTSNPN, CDR2 SVGIG (reference sequence). The CDR3 nucleotides read TGTGCCTGGAGTATGGGTAACTCTGGAAACACCATATATTTT. This encodes CAWSMGNSGNTIYF.

This clone was seen ten or more times. The rearrangement links TRBV6-1 to TRBJ2-3, with a tentative D call TRBD1 (6 bases). V lost 6 bases to trimming and J lost 0 bases, with 13 bases between them. Germline-derived CDR1 and CDR2 are MNHNS and SASEGT. The CDR3 extends over 15 amino acids. The CDR3 loop is CASRNWDKSTDTQYF. The CDR3 bases are TGTGCCAGCAGAAATTGGGACAAGAGCACAGATACGCAGTATTTT.

The chain has TRBV5-1 and TRBJ2-6, with a possible D match to TRBD2 (5 bases). Germline V lookup: CDR1 SGHRS, CDR2 YFSETQ. The V gene lost 0 bases and the J gene lost 4 bases, with 14 bases spanning the gap. The CDR3 consists of 17 residues. CDR3: CASSLEARTHGANVLTF. The CDR3 DNA reads as TGCGCCAGCAGCTTGGAAGCTCGGACTCACGGGGCCAACGTCCTGACTTTC.

This clone came up a few times. This chain links TRBV5-1 with TRBJ2-7; maybe TRBD1 (6 bases). Germline loops: CDR1 SGHRS, CDR2 YFSETQ. The CDR3 sequence is 14 residues long. V was shortened by 3 bases and J by 6 bases, with 16 bases between the two germline ends. The chain's CDR3 is CASSSSTGLLEQYF. CDR3 in DNA: TGCGCCAGCAGCTCCTCGACAGGCCTCCTCGAGCAGTACTTC.

The gene calls are TRBV7-2 and TRBJ1-1; 7 positions agree with TRBD1. Unmatched junction bases numbered 9, after V lost 3 bases and J lost 5 bases. Germline-derived CDR1 and CDR2 are SGHTA and FQGNSA. This CDR3 is built from 15 residues. The CDR3 is CASSLGEGARTEAFF. CDR3 DNA sequence: TGTGCCAGCAGCTTGGGCGAGGGGGCGCGTACTGAAGCTTTCTTT.

The table lists this clone with a few counts. V usage is TRBV6-5 and J usage is TRBJ1-2; TRBD1 is a possible D gene (5 bases). This CDR3 contains 13 residues. Between the trimmed V and J ends, which lost 3 bases and 6 bases, there was a span of 11 bases. Germline V CDR1 and CDR2: MNHEY, SVGAGI. CDR3 in amino acids: CASSYTAGHGYTF. The CDR3 DNA reads TGTGCCAGCAGTTATACCGCAGGGCATGGCTACACCTTC.

This chain uses TRBV7-2 with TRBJ1-1, with a possible D match to TRBD1 (6 bases). Between the trimmed V and J ends, which lost 5 bases and 6 bases, there was a span of 16 bases. Per germline, CDR1 SGHTA and CDR2 FQGNSA. The CDR3 is made up of 14 amino acids. CDR3 DNA sequence: TGTGCCAGCAGCACATACACAGGGACCGCTGAAGCTTTCTTT. Translated, it gives CASSTYTGTAEAFF. Full variable domain (outside the CDR3, taken from reference TRBV7-2 and TRBJ1-1): GAGVSQSPSNKVTEKGKDVELRCDPISGHTALYWYRQSLGQGLEFLIYFQGNSAPDKSGLPSDRFSAERTGGSVSTLTIQRTQQEDSAVYLCASSTYTGTAEAFFGQGTRLTVV.

This clone was detected only once. V gene TRBV13 combines with J gene TRBJ1-4; the match to TRBD1 covers 8 bases. Germline V gives CDR1 PRHDT, CDR2 FYEKMQ (reference sequence). The CDR3 loop spans 15 amino acids. The V gene end was trimmed by 3 bases and the J gene end by 10 bases; junction bases not matched to a gene: 10. CDR3 coding DNA: TGTGCCAGCAGCTTCCGGGACAGGCAAGGCGGAAAACTGTTTTTT. This encodes CASSFRDRQGGKLFF.

The V gene is TRBV19, the J gene TRBJ2-2; D may be TRBD1 (6 bases). Germline V gene data show CDR1 as LNHDA and CDR2 as SQIVND (reference sequence). This CDR3 spans 12 amino acids. V was trimmed by 10 bases and J by 7 bases, leaving 13 bases between them. CDR3 nucleotides: TGTGCCACAAAGTGGACAGTCGGGGAGCTGTTTTTT. This codes for CATKWTVGELFF.

This clone showed up just a few times. The same CDR3 is also encoded by other DNA sequences in this sample. The chain couples TRBV9 to TRBJ1-1; possibly TRBD1 for D (5 bases). The CDR3 loop spans 13 amino acids. Trimming took 3 bases from V and 4 from J, leaving 10 bases between them. The germline V gene encodes CDR1 SGDLS and CDR2 YYNGEE. This CDR3 reads CASSAQGGTEAFF. The CDR3 DNA follows: TGTGCCAGCAGCGCGCAGGGAGGCACTGAAGCTTTCTTT.

The chain joins TRBV18 to TRBJ1-3; 7 bases match TRBD1. There are 14 residues in the CDR3. Per the germline V gene, CDR1 is KGHSH and CDR2 is LQKENI. Losses at the gene ends were 7 bases for V and 4 bases for J; bases not matched to a gene: 7. The CDR3 sequence is CASLTGTVGNTIYF. In nucleotides, the CDR3 is TGTGCCAGCTTAACCGGGACAGTCGGAAACACCATATATTTT.